Given below is one T cell receptor (beta chain) in context. Its cognate antigen is unknown. Clones were sequenced by immunoSEQ multiplex PCR, and TCRdb holds only the in-frame ones, with some missing. There are about 38,000 clones in the sample; around 79% occur only once, and around 9% lies in the top ten. This sample stems from a study of radiotherapy plus CTLA-4 blockade in lung cancer. Whole-study results and caveats: The study found tumor-derived TCR clones expanded in blood after radiotherapy plus ipilimumab. Response was reportedly best predicted by early blood T cell clone dynamics, with interferon-beta.

Each patient with chemo-refractory metastatic non-small-cell lung cancer was treated with focal radiation plus CTLA-4 blockade using ipilimumab. The sequences come from peripheral blood, collected from a patient treated with radiotherapy plus ipilimumab. The receptor was derived from a human donor with non-small cell lung cancer who had stable disease on radiotherapy plus ipilimumab.

The CDR3, as DNA: TGTGCCAGCAGCTTAGACACTAGCTATGGCTACACCTTC. It codes for CASSLDTSYGYTF. J is TRBJ1-2 and V is TRBV11-2; unclear D gene. V was shortened by 0 bases and J by 4 bases, with 6 bases between the two germline ends. The CDR3 is 13 amino acids. The germline CDR1 and CDR2 sequences are SGHAT and FQNNGV.